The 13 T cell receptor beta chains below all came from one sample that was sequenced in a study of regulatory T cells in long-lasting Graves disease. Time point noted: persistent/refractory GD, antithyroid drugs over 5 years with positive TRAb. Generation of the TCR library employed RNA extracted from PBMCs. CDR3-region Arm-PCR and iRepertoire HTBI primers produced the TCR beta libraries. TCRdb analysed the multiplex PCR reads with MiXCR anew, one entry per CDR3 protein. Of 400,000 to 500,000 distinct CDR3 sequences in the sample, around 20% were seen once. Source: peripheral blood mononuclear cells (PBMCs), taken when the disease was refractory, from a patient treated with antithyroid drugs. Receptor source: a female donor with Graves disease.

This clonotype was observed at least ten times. The CDR3 nucleotides are TGTGCCAGCACGAACCGGGTGGGCACGAGCACAGATACGCAGTATTTT. Translating it yields CASTNRVGTSTDTQYF. The V call is TRBV12-3 or TRBV12-4, the J call TRBJ2-3; D gene unclear. The CDR3 covers 16 residues. Trimming left V 7 bases short and J 0 bases short, with 17 bases between.

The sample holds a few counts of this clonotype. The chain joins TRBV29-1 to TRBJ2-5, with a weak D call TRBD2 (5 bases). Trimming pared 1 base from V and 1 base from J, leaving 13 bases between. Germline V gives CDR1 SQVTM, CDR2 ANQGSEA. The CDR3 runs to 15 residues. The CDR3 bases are TGCAGCGTTGAAGTCCGCGGGTCGCTCCAAGAGACCCAGTACTTC. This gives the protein CSVEVRGSLQETQYF. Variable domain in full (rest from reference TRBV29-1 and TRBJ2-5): SAVISQKPSRDICQRGTSLTIQCQVDSQVTMMFWYRQQPGQSLTLIATANQGSEATYESGFVIDKFPISRPNLTFSTLTVSNMSPEDSSIYLCSVEVRGSLQETQYFGPGTRLLVL.

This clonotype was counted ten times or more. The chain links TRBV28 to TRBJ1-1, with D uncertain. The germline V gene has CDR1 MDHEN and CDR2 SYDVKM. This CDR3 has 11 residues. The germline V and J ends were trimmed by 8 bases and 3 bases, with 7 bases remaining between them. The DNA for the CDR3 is TGTGCCAGCGGGCCGGACACTGAAGCTTTCTTT. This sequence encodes CASGPDTEAFF.

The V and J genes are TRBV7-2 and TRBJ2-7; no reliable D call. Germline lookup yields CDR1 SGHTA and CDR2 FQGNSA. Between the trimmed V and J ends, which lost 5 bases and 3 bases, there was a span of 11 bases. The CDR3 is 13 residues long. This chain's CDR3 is CASSTRDNYEQYF. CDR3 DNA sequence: TGTGCCAGCAGCACTCGAGACAACTACGAGCAGTACTTC.

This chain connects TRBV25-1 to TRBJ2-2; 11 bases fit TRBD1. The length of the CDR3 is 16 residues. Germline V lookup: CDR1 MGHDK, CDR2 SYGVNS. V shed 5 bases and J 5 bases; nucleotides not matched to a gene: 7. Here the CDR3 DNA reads TGTGCCAGCAGTTCACCCGGGACAGGGGGAACCGGGGAGCTGTTTTTT. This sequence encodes CASSSPGTGGTGELFF.

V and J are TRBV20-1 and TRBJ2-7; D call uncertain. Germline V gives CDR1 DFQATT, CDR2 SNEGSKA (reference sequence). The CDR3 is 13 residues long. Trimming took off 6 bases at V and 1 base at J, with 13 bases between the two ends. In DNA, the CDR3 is TGCAGTGCCCCCCGAGACGCGTCCTACGAGCAGTACTTC. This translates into CSAPRDASYEQYF.

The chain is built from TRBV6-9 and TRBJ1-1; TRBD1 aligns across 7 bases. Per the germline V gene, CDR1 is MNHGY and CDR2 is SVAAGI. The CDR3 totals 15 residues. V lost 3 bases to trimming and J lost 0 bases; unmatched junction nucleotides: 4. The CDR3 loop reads CASSYLQGLNTEAFF. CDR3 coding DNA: TGTGCCAGCAGTTACCTACAGGGGCTGAACACTGAAGCTTTCTTT.

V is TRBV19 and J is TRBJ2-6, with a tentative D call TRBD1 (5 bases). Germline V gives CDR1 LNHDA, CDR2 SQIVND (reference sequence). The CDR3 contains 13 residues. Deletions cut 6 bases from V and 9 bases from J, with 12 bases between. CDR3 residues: CASRARVVNVLTF. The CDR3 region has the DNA TGTGCCAGTAGGGCCAGGGTCGTCAACGTCCTGACTTTC.

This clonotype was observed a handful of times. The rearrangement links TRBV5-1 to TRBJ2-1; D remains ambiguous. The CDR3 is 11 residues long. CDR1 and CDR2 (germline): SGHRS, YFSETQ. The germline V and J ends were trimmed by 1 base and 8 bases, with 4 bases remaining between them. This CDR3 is CASSLFDEQFF. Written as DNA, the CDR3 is TGCGCCAGCAGCTTGTTCGATGAGCAGTTCTTC.

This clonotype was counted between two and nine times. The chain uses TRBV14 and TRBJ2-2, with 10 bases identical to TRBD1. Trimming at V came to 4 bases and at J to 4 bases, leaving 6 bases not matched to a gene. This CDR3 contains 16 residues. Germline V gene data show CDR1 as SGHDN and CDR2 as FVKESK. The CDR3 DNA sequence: TGTGCCAGCAGCCTACCGGGACAGGGGATCACCGGGGAGCTGTTTTTT. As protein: CASSLPGQGITGELFF.

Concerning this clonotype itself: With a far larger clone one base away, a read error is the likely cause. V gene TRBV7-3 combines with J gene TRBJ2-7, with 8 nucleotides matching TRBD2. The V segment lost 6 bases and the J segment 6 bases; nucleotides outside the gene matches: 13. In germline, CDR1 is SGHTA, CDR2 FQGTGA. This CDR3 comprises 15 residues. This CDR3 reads CASSLGREVVGEQYF. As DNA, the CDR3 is TGTGCCAGCAGTTTGGGGCGGGAGGTTGTTGGCGAGCAGTACTTC.

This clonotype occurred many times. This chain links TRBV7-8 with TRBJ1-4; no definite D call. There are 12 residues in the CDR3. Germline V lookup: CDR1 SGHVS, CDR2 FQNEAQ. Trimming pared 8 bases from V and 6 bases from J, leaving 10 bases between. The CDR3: CASGVGDEKLFF. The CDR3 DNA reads TGTGCCAGCGGGGTTGGTGATGAAAAACTGTTTTTT.

CDR3 in DNA: TGTGCCATCCGTCCAGGAGAGAACACTGAAGCTTTCTTT. This translates into CAIRPGENTEAFF. The genes are TRBV10-3 and TRBJ1-1; no reliable D call. Germline assignment: CDR1 ENHRY and CDR2 SYGVKD. The CDR3 spans 13 residues. V was shortened by 8 bases and J by 1 base, with 11 bases between the two germline ends.